This T cell receptor (beta chain) emerged from a study of early T cells in non-severe SARS-CoV-2 infection. Study overall: Sequencing of bulk RNA from unsorted whole blood was done, without chain pairing.

As regards this clonotype: With a much larger clone just one base away, this may be a read error.

From the 5' RACE reads, TCRdb called clonotypes with MiXCR, one entry per CDR3 protein. This sample carries about 90,000 distinct CDR3 sequences, 13% to 15% of them seen once, and the ten largest clones take 5.5% to 8%. The receptor was isolated from an adult who was a healthcare worker with PCR-confirmed SARS-CoV-2 infection or an uninfected control (not recorded which). Sequencing was done on a sample of whole blood.

CDR3 sequence (DNA): TGTGCCAGCAGTGGGGGCAAGGTGTACGAGCAGTACTTC. Amino acid sequence: CASSGGKVYEQYF. The chain combines TRBV2 with TRBJ2-7; the D gene is possibly TRBD1 (5 bases). CDR3 length: 13 amino acids. Germline loops: CDR1 SNHLY, CDR2 FYNNEI. V was pared by 4 bases and J by 4 bases, with 11 bases between.